This TCR beta chain was recovered during a study of cytomegalovirus exposure and HLA in healthy donors. Study-wide results and limits: Many donors carried some public TCRs, although rarity characterized most TCR sequences.

PCR employed 60 Vbeta and 13 Jbeta primers. The authors' processing: The authors later counted 70 million to 80 million unique TCR beta chains, some 10 million of them shared. The repertoire was sequenced with immunoSEQ multiplex PCR; TCRdb's copy has only in-frame clones and lacks some. That table is the source of V, J and clone size, and D and trimming were worked out from the DNA. The sample carries roughly 180,000 clones, approximately 80% recorded once. The germline V and J ends were trimmed by 7 bases and 0 bases, with 13 bases remaining between them. This CDR3 contains 14 residues. CDR1 SGHRS and CDR2 YFSETQ come from the germline V gene. Notes on this clone: Its antigen is currently unknown.

The V gene is TRBV5-1, the J gene TRBJ1-1; D ambiguous. The sequenced material came from PBMCs. This receptor was obtained from a girl aged 10 to 17 in good health and CMV-seropositive. CDR3 loop: CASGSGTMNTEAFF. In nucleotides, the CDR3 is TGCGCCAGCGGATCCGGAACTATGAACACTGAAGCTTTCTTT.